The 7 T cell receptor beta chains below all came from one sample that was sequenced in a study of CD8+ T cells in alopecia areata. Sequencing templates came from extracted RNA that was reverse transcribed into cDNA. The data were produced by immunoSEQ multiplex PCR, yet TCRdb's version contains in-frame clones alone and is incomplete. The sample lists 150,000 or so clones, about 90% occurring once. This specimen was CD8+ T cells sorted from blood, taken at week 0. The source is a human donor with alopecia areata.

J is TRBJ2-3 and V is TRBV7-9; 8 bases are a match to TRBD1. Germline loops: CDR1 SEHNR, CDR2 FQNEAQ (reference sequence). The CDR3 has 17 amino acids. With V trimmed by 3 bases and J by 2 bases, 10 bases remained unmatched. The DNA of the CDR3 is TGTGCCAGCAGCTTTCCTCGGACAGGGAAGAACACAGATACGCAGTATTTT. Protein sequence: CASSFPRTGKNTDTQYF. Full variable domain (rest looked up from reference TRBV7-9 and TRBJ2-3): DTGVSQNPRHKITKRGQNVTFRCDPISEHNRLYWYRQTLGQGPEFLTYFQNEAQLEKSRLLSDRFSAERPKGSFSTLEIQRTEQGDSAMYLCASSFPRTGKNTDTQYFGPGTRLTVL.

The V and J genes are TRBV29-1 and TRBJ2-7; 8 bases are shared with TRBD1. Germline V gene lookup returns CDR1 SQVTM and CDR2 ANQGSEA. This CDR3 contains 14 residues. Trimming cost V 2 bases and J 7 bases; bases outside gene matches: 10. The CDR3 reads CSVETVGRGREQYF. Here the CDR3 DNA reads TGCAGCGTTGAAACAGTTGGCAGGGGGCGAGAGCAGTACTTC.

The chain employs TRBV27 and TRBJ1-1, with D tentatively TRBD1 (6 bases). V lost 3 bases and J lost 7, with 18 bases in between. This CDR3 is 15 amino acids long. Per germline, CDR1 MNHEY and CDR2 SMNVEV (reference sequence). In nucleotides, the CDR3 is TGTGCCAGCAGTTTTGTCACGGGGCGAGGGGGTGAAGCTTTCTTT. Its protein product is CASSFVTGRGGEAFF.

The CDR3 DNA reads as TGTGCCAGTCTCCGAGAAATCGGCGGGGAGCTGTTTTTT. Protein product: CASLREIGGELFF. The chain carries TRBV19 and TRBJ2-2; D gene uncertain. The length of the CDR3 is 13 residues. V dropped 8 bases and J dropped 7 bases, with 14 bases sitting between them. Germline V gene data show CDR1 as LNHDA and CDR2 as SQIVND (reference sequence).

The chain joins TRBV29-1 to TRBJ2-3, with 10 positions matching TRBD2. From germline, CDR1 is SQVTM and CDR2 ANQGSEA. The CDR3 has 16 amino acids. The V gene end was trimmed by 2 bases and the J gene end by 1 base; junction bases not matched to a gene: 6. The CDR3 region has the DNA TGCAGCGTTGAACCCACCGGGACTAGCGGCACAGATACGCAGTATTTT. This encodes CSVEPTGTSGTDTQYF.

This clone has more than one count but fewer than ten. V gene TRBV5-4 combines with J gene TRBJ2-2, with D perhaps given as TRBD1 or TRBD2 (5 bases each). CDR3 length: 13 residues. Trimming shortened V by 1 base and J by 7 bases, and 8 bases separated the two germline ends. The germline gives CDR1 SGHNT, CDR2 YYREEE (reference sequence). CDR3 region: CASSLMGDGELFF. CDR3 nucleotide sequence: TGTGCCAGCAGCTTGATGGGGGACGGGGAGCTGTTTTTT.

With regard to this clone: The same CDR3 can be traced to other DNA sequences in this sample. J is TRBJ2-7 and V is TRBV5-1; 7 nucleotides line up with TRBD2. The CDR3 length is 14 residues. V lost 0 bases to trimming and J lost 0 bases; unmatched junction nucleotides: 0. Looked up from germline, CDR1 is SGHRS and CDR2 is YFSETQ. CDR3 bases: TGCGCCAGCAGCTTGGGCGGGAGCTCCTACGAGCAGTACTTC. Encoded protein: CASSLGGSSYEQYF.